This T cell receptor beta chain was found in a study of blood T cell repertoires in COVID-19. Across the whole study: From T cells, B-cell-depleted T cells, or PBMCs came the material, which was cDNA or gDNA.

V was clipped by 8 bases and J by 5 bases; unmatched bases: 2. This CDR3 has 12 residues. Germline CDR1 is MDHEN and CDR2 is SYDVKM. Clones were sequenced by immunoSEQ multiplex PCR, and TCRdb holds only the in-frame ones, with some missing. Of 40,000 to 60,000 clones in the sample, about 92% were seen once. The sequence was collected from a human donor in a cohort sampled during active COVID-19. Sequencing was done on a sample of peripheral blood. The chain recombines TRBV28 with TRBJ1-5; TRBD1 matches at 8 bases. CDR3 nucleotide sequence: TGTGCCAGCGGGACAGGCCATCAGCCCCAGCATTTT. Encoded protein: CASGTGHQPQHF.